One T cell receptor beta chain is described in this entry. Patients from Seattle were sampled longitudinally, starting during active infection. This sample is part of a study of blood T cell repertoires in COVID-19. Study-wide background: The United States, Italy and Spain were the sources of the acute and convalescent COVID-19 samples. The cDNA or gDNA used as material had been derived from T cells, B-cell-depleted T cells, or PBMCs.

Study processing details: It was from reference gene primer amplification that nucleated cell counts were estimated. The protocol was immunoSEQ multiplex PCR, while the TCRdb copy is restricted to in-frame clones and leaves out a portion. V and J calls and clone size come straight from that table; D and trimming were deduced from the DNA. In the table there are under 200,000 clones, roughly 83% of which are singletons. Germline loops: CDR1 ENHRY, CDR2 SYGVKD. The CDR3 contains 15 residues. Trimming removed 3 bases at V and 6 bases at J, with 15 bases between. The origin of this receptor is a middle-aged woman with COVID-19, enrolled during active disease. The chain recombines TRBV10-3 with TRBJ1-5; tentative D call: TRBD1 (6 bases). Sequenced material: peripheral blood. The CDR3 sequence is CAISDSQGMGQPQHF. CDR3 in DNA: TGTGCCATCAGTGATTCGCAGGGGATGGGTCAGCCCCAGCATTTT.